This T cell receptor beta chain appears in the sequencing data of a study of shared clonotypes between healthy human individuals. Study-level background: Three plates were used per donor for CD4 naive, three for CD4 memory, two for CD8 naive and one for CD8 memory.

V gave up 5 bases and J gave up 3 bases, with 14 bases separating them. The germline gives CDR1 LNHDA, CDR2 SQIVND (reference sequence). CDR3 length equals 14 residues. CD45RO-negative CD8 cells positively selected for CCR7 made up the naive population, which excluded terminally differentiated effector memory CD45RA+ cells. A word on this clone: Its cognate antigen is unknown.

Study conclusions and caveats: Naive CD4 clonotypes were shared across a few donors at roughly 5%.

Method: immunoSEQ multiplex PCR; TCRdb's copy keeps in-frame clones and lacks some. This table holds around 550,000 clones, 85% to 95% found once. The chain joins TRBV19 to TRBJ2-7, with D possibly matching TRBD2 (6 bases). Material: naive CD8+ T cells sorted from blood. This receptor was identified in a woman aged 25 to 39 in good health. CDR3 bases: TGTGCCAGTAGTTTCCCTGGGGGGAACTACGAGCAGTACTTC. Encoded protein: CASSFPGGNYEQYF.